These 27 T cell receptor beta chains were all obtained from the same sample, sequenced in a study of T cells in tuberculosis. Thawed, overnight-rested PBMC were stained with GMM-loaded CD1B tetramer, viability dye and anti-CD3, then sorted. The CD1B tetramers carried C32 glucose monomycolate purified from Rhodococcus equi. Repertoires were generated with immunoSEQ multiplex PCR, while TCRdb's copy carries only in-frame clones and drops some. The table shows tens of thousands of clones, with roughly 79% occurring only once. The sequencing input was CD1b-GMM tetramer-negative cells sorted from PBMCs. The receptors here all came from an adult woman with latent tuberculosis.

This chain links TRBV9 with TRBJ2-2; D is unresolved. Per germline, CDR1 SGDLS and CDR2 YYNGEE. This CDR3 spans 16 amino acids. With 0 bases removed from V and 4 bases from J, the gap between germline ends came to 13 bases. The CDR3: CASSVASRPGTGELFF. In DNA, the CDR3 is TGTGCCAGCAGCGTAGCTTCCCGCCCAGGCACCGGGGAGCTGTTTTTT.

This clone showed up just a few times. The chain has TRBV2 and TRBJ1-2, with a weak D call TRBD1 (5 bases). Germline values: CDR1 SNHLY, CDR2 FYNNEI. V lost 0 bases and J lost 5, with 22 bases in between. The CDR3 has 18 amino acids. CDR3 sequence: CASSEAGPGGGWVYGYTF. CDR3 DNA: TGTGCCAGCAGTGAAGCGGGACCTGGCGGGGGGTGGGTGTATGGCTACACCTTC. Together with reference TRBV2 and TRBJ1-2, the CDR3 gives the full variable domain: EPEVTQTPSHQVTQMGQEVILRCVPISNHLYFYWYRQILGQKVEFLVSFYNNEISEKSEIFDDQFSVERPDGSNFTLKIRSTKLEDSAMYFCASSEAGPGGGWVYGYTFGSGTRLTVV.

This clone is judged medium-sized. V usage is TRBV7-9 and J usage is TRBJ2-5; the D is unclear. V was trimmed by 3 bases and J by 2 bases, leaving 4 bases between them. The CDR3 is 12 amino acids. Germline CDR1 is SEHNR and CDR2 is FQNEAQ (reference sequence). CDR3 residues: CASSLRQETQYF. The CDR3 bases are TGTGCCAGCAGCTTGAGGCAAGAGACCCAGTACTTC.

The chain carries TRBV20-1 and TRBJ1-2; D uncertain. V dropped 6 bases and J dropped 8 bases, with 13 bases sitting between them. There are 11 residues in the CDR3. From germline, CDR1 is DFQATT and CDR2 SNEGSKA (reference sequence). The DNA for the CDR3 is TGCAGTGCCCCAGAGGGAGGAGGCTACACCTTC. This encodes CSAPEGGGYTF.

The V and J genes are TRBV9 and TRBJ2-7; 14 nucleotides agree with TRBD2. The V and J ends lost 4 bases and 0 bases, in that order; junction bases with no gene match: 9. Germline CDR1 and CDR2: SGDLS and YYNGEE. The CDR3 totals 18 residues. The CDR3 DNA is TGTGCCAGCAGCATCCGGACTAGCGGGAGGTCTAGCTCCTACGAGCAGTACTTC. Translating gives CASSIRTSGRSSSYEQYF.

The CDR3 here is CASTPRSNPNQPQHF. CDR3 coding DNA: TGTGCCAGTACTCCAAGGAGTAACCCCAATCAGCCCCAGCATTTT. The J gene is TRBJ1-5, the V gene TRBV19; D unresolved. This CDR3 comprises 15 residues. V was pared by 7 bases and J by 3 bases, with 16 bases between. The germline gives CDR1 LNHDA, CDR2 SQIVND (reference sequence).

The V call is TRBV6-6, the J call TRBJ1-5, with TRBD1 identical over 8 bases. CDR3 size: 13 residues. The junction had 6 bases not matched to a gene; V was cut back by 6 bases and J by 8 bases. Germline V gives CDR1 MNHNY, CDR2 SVGAGI (reference sequence). CDR3 region: CASSLDRVKPQHF. The CDR3 DNA reads as TGTGCCAGCAGCCTGGACAGGGTTAAGCCCCAGCATTTT.

This clone counts as medium-sized. V and J are TRBV6-6 and TRBJ1-2; D is perhaps TRBD1 (5 bases). V was shortened by 4 bases and J by 4 bases, with 10 bases between the two germline ends. In germline, CDR1 is MNHNY, CDR2 SVGAGI (reference sequence). The CDR3 is 13 residues long. CDR3 in amino acids: CASSLDNPYGYTF. CDR3 sequence (DNA): TGTGCCAGCAGTTTGGACAACCCCTATGGCTACACCTTC.

The chain combines TRBV10-3 with TRBJ2-1; 10 nucleotides align to TRBD2. The length of the CDR3 is 20 residues. Per germline, CDR1 ENHRY and CDR2 SYGVKD. The V and J ends lost 5 bases and 0 bases, in that order; junction bases with no gene match: 16. The CDR3 DNA is TGTGCCATCAGTCCCTTTCAAGTAGCGGGGGGCCCTAGCTCCTACAATGAGCAGTTCTTC. This encodes CAISPFQVAGGPSSYNEQFF.

This clone appeared a single time. In nucleotides, the CDR3 is TGTGCCACCAGCAGAGCGACTAGCGGTGAGACCCAGTACTTC. This gives the protein CATSRATSGETQYF. The J gene is TRBJ2-5, the V gene TRBV15; 9 positions match TRBD2. V lost 1 base to trimming and J lost 5 bases; unmatched junction nucleotides: 2. The CDR3 loop spans 14 amino acids. Germline CDR1 reads LNHNV; CDR2 reads YYDKDF (reference sequence).

This chain connects TRBV5-4 to TRBJ2-7; 8 bases are a match to TRBD2. The CDR3 runs 15 residues. From germline, CDR1 is SGHNT and CDR2 YYREEE (reference sequence). The J segment lost 4 bases and the V segment lost 4 bases, leaving 10 bases of the junction unmatched. The DNA for the CDR3 is TGTGCCAGCAGCCGGGGGGGGTCGGAGACTTACGAGCAGTACTTC. Translation: CASSRGGSETYEQYF.

The chain carries TRBV5-4 and TRBJ2-5; the match to TRBD2 covers 7 bases. Unmatched junction bases numbered 6, after V lost 4 bases and J lost 3 bases. Per germline, CDR1 SGHNT and CDR2 YYREEE (reference sequence). The CDR3 is made up of 14 amino acids. CDR3 amino acids: CASSTWTSKETQYF. CDR3 bases: TGTGCCAGCAGCACCTGGACTAGTAAAGAGACCCAGTACTTC. Full variable domain (remainder filled in from reference TRBV5-4 and TRBJ2-5): ETGVTQSPTHLIKTRGQQVTLRCSSQSGHNTVSWYQQALGQGPQFIFQYYREEENGRGNFPPRFSGLQFPNYSSELNVNALELDDSALYLCASSTWTSKETQYFGPGTRLLVL.

This sequence joins TRBV28 and TRBJ2-7; possible D gene TRBD2, 6 bases. CDR3 length: 15 amino acids. Trimming shortened V by 6 bases and J by 1 base, and 16 bases separated the two germline ends. Germline V CDR1 and CDR2: MDHEN, SYDVKM. The CDR3 region has the DNA TGTGCCAGCAGCGTGGGGGGAGCGGAGTCCTACGAGCAGTACTTC. It translates to CASSVGGAESYEQYF.

V is TRBV18 and J is TRBJ2-4; weak D call: TRBD1 (5 bases). The germline V gene encodes CDR1 KGHSH and CDR2 LQKENI. The CDR3 totals 15 residues. Trimming shortened V by 5 bases and J by 3 bases, and 14 bases separated the two germline ends. CDR3 amino acids: CASSGAIGNKNIQYF. The CDR3 DNA follows: TGTGCCAGCTCAGGGGCGATAGGGAACAAAAACATTCAGTACTTC. Based on the CDR3 plus reference TRBV18 and TRBJ2-4, the full variable domain is NAGVMQNPRHLVRRRGQEARLRCSPMKGHSHVYWYRQLPEEGLKFMVYLQKENIIDESGMPKERFSAEFPKEGPSILRIQQVVRGDSAAYFCASSGAIGNKNIQYFGAGTRLSVL.

V gene TRBV25-1 combines with J gene TRBJ1-5, with a weak D call TRBD1 (5 bases). Germline values: CDR1 MGHDK, CDR2 SYGVNS. CDR3 length: 13 residues. V was shortened by 6 bases and J by 7 bases, with 13 bases between the two germline ends. CDR3 in DNA: TGTGCCAGCAGCTCAGGGCCCTTACAGCCCCAGCATTTT. Translation: CASSSGPLQPQHF.

This sequence joins TRBV19 and TRBJ1-5; D is perhaps TRBD1 (6 bases). The CDR3 length is 18 residues. Trimming took off 4 bases at V and 0 bases at J, with 19 bases between the two ends. CDR1 and CDR2 from the germline V gene are LNHDA and SQIVND (reference sequence). For the CDR3, the DNA is TGTGCCAGTAGTACGCGCCCAGGGGCCCGCTATAGCAATCAGCCCCAGCATTTT. It codes for CASSTRPGARYSNQPQHF.

The chain recombines TRBV5-4 with TRBJ1-6; 7 nucleotides align to TRBD1. Germline V lookup: CDR1 SGHNT, CDR2 YYREEE (reference sequence). The CDR3 totals 15 residues. V gave up 4 bases and J gave up 7 bases; unmatched junction bases: 8. Written as DNA, the CDR3 is TGTGCCAGCAGCCTGGGACAGAGCCAAAATTCACCCCTCCACTTT. This encodes CASSLGQSQNSPLHF.

This clone was observed a few times. The chain joins TRBV5-4 to TRBJ2-3; D is possibly TRBD2 (7 bases). The germline V gene has CDR1 SGHNT and CDR2 YYREEE (reference sequence). The germline V and J ends were trimmed by 5 bases and 0 bases, with 19 bases remaining between them. The CDR3 totals 17 residues. The DNA for the CDR3 is TGTGCCAGCAGGATAGGAGGGGGGGCCTCTAGCACAGATACGCAGTATTTT. Translating gives CASRIGGGASSTDTQYF.

The chain links TRBV7-3 to TRBJ2-3, with 12 nucleotides matching TRBD2. V shed 6 bases and J 2 bases; nucleotides not matched to a gene: 9. Germline V lookup: CDR1 SGHTA, CDR2 FQGTGA. CDR3 length: 17 amino acids. CDR3 sequence (DNA): TGTGCCAGCAGTTTTACCGGGACTAGCGGGTTCACAGATACGCAGTATTTT. It yields the protein CASSFTGTSGFTDTQYF. The complete variable domain, with remaining parts taken from reference TRBV7-3 and TRBJ2-3, reads GAGVSQTPSNKVTEKGKYVELRCDPISGHTALYWYRQSLGQGPEFLIYFQGTGAADDSGLPNDRFFAVRPEGSVSTLKIQRTERGDSAVYLCASSFTGTSGFTDTQYFGPGTRLTVL.

The chain employs TRBV18 and TRBJ1-1; D is uncertain. Trimming pared 6 bases from V and 1 base from J, leaving 9 bases between. The CDR3 has 13 amino acids. Germline V gene sequence: CDR1 KGHSH, CDR2 LQKENI. CDR3 DNA sequence: TGTGCCAGCTCCCAAGGGAGGAACACTGAAGCTTTCTTT. Protein: CASSQGRNTEAFF.

The chain links TRBV7-7 to TRBJ2-5; D not resolved. The J call could be wrong; TRBJ2-7 is a better fit for the DNA end. Germline CDR1 and CDR2: SSHAT and FNYEAQ (reference sequence). The CDR3 is 10 residues long. CDR3 coding DNA: TGTGCCCAGGATCCCCACGAGCAGTACTTC. This encodes CAQDPHEQYF.

The gene calls are TRBV5-1 and TRBJ2-1; 12 bases line up with TRBD1. Germline trimming cut 1 base from V and 4 bases from J; bases unmatched to any gene: 6. Germline assignment: CDR1 SGHRS and CDR2 YFSETQ. CDR3 size: 17 residues. In DNA form, the CDR3 reads TGCGCCAGCAGCTTGTTTGGGACAGGGGGCTCGTACAATGAGCAGTTCTTC. Translating gives CASSLFGTGGSYNEQFF.

This clone was counted a few times. The rearrangement joins TRBV4-2 to TRBJ1-1; D is perhaps TRBD1 (6 bases). The ends were cut back, 5 bases at V and 0 bases at J, with 16 bases in the middle. The length of the CDR3 is 16 residues. In germline, CDR1 is LGHNA, CDR2 YNFKEQ. The CDR3 loop is CASSKGGGPMNTEAFF. The CDR3 DNA follows: TGTGCCAGCAGCAAAGGGGGGGGTCCCATGAACACTGAAGCTTTCTTT.

This clone was counted between two and nine times. The chain employs TRBV7-8 and TRBJ2-7; D is undetermined. Germline values: CDR1 SGHVS, CDR2 FQNEAQ. The V and J ends lost 5 bases and 4 bases respectively, with 12 bases between them. The CDR3 is made up of 13 amino acids. The CDR3 is CASSLVVGYEQYF. The CDR3 DNA reads as TGTGCCAGCAGCCTTGTGGTCGGGTACGAGCAGTACTTC.

V gene TRBV10-2 combines with J gene TRBJ2-5, with 7 bases fitting TRBD2. Germline values: CDR1 WSHSY, CDR2 SAAADI. CDR3 size: 14 residues. V dropped 6 bases and J dropped 0; count of bases not matched to a gene: 4. The CDR3 coding sequence is TGCGCCAGCAGCGGGCGGGGGAACCAAGAGACCCAGTACTTC. Its translation: CASSGRGNQETQYF.

Concerning this clone: Because the CDR3's place on the DNA is in doubt, the DNA is left out and the CDR3 is given as listed by TCRdb. The chain carries TRBV28 and TRBJ1-5; TRBD1 is taken as the D call from the table, unchecked against the DNA. The CDR3 comprises 15 residues, both ends counted. Per germline, CDR1 MDHEN and CDR2 SYDVKM. This CDR3 is CASSSSTGLDGPQHF.

Concerning this clone: Sequence at one end of the junction differs from germline and may be a read error. Other nucleotide sequences from this sample produce the same CDR3. This chain uses TRBV7-9 with TRBJ2-2; D uncertain. In germline, CDR1 is SEHNR, CDR2 FQNEAQ (reference sequence). The CDR3 loop spans 15 amino acids. CDR3 in DNA: TGTGCCAGCAGTTTAGAAGCTGTGAACACCGGGGAGCTGTTTTTT. It translates to CASSLEAVNTGELFF.